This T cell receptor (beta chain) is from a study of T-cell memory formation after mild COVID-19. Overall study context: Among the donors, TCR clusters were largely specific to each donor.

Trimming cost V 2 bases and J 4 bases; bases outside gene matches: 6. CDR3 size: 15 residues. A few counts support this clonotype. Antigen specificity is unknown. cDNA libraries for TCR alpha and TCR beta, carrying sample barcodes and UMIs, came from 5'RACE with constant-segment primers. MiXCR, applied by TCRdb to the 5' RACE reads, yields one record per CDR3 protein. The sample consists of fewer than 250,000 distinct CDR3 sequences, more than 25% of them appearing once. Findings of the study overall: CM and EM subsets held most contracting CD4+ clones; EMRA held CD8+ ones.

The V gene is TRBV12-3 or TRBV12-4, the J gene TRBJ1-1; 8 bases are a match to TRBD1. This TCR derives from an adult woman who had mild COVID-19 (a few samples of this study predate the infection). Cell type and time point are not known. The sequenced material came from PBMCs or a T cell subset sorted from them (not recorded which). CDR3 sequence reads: CASSLLTGVSTEAFF. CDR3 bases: TGTGCCAGCAGTTTACTGACAGGGGTTAGCACTGAAGCTTTCTTT.